The clone carrying this T cell receptor beta chain was seen only once. What it binds is unknown. Repertoires were generated with immunoSEQ multiplex PCR, while TCRdb's copy carries only in-frame clones and drops some. The table lists roughly 150,000 clones, around nine tenths of them singletons. The sample comes from a study of T cell responses to AZD1222 COVID-19 vaccine. Points from the study as a whole: Reportedly, close to half of spike-specific TCRs are directed against unmutated variant regions.

CDR3 size: 17 residues. Trimming removed 3 bases from V and 5 bases from J, with 22 bases in between. Germline V gene lookup returns CDR1 KGHSH and CDR2 LQKENI. This chain connects TRBV18 to TRBJ1-1; D is unresolved. The clonotype was recovered from an adult in good health. Sequencing was performed on peripheral blood, taken on day 0 of AZD1222 vaccination. CDR3 DNA: TGTGCCAGCTCACCCCGAACGGGGAAGGAAGGGATGACTGAAGCTTTCTTT. Translation: CASSPRTGKEGMTEAFF.